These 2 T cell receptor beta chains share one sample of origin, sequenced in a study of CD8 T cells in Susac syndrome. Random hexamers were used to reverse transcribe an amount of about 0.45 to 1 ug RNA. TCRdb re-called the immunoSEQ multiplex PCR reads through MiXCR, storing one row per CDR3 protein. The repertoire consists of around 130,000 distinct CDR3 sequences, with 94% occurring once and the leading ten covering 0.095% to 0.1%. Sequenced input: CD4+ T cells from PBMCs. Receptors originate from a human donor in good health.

The CDR3 coding sequence is TGCGCCAGCAGTCAATCGCAGGAGAACACTGAAGCTTTCTTT. This sequence encodes CASSQSQENTEAFF. The V gene is TRBV23-1, the J gene TRBJ1-1, with no clear D. TRBV23-1 is identified as an open reading frame with a role that is uncertain. Trimming shortened V by 0 bases and J by 1 base, and 6 bases separated the two germline ends. There are 14 residues in the CDR3.

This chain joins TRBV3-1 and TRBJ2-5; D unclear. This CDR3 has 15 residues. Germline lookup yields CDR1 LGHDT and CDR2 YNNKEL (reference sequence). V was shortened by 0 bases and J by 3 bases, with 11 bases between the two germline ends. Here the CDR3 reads CASSQDAQTKETQYF. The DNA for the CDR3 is TGTGCCAGCAGCCAAGATGCACAAACTAAAGAGACCCAGTACTTC.